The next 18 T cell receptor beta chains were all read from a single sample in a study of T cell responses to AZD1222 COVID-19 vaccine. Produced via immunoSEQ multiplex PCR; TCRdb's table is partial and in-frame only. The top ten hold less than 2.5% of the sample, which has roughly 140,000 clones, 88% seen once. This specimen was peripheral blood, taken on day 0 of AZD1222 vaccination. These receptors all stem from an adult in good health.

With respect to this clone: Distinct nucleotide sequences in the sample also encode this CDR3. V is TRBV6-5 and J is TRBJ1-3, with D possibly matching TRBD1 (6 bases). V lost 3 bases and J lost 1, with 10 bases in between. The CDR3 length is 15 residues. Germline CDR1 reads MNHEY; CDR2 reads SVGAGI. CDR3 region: CASSYSTGSGNTIYF. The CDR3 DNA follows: TGTGCCAGCAGTTATAGTACAGGGTCTGGAAACACCATATATTTT.

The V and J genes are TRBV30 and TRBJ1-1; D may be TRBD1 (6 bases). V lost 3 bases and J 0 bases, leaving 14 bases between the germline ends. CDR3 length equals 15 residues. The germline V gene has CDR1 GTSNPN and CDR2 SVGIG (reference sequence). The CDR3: CAWRWQGNLNTEAFF. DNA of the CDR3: TGTGCCTGGAGATGGCAGGGGAATTTGAACACTGAAGCTTTCTTT.

The CDR3: CASSEARSQRNTIYF. In DNA, the CDR3 is TGTGCCAGCAGTGAAGCGCGGTCCCAGAGAAACACCATATATTTT. The chain has TRBV2 and TRBJ1-3; no definite D call. CDR3 length equals 15 residues. The germline gives CDR1 SNHLY, CDR2 FYNNEI. Trimming pared 0 bases from V and 5 bases from J, leaving 11 bases between.

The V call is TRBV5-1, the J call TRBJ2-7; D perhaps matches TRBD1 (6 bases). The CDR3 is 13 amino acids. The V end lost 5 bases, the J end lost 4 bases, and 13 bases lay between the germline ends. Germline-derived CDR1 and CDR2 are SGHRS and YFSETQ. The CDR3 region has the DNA TGCGCCAGCAGGCCTGCTCAGGGGTACGAGCAGTACTTC. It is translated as CASRPAQGYEQYF.

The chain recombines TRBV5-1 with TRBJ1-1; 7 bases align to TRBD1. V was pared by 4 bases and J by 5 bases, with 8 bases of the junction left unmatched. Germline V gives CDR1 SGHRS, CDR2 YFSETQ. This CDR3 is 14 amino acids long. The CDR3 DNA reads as TGCGCCAGCAGCGATAGACAGGGAGGGACTGAAGCTTTCTTT. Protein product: CASSDRQGGTEAFF.

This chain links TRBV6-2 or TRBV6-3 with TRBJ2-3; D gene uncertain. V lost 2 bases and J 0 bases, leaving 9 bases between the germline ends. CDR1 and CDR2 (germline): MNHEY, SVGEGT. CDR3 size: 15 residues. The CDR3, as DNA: TGTGCCAGCAGTTACCGGGCAGAGAGCACAGATACGCAGTATTTT. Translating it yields CASSYRAESTDTQYF.

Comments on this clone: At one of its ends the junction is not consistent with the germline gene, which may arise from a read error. The CDR3 sequence is CASSGGPSSGNTIYF. CDR3 in DNA: TGTGCTAGCAGCGGGGGGCCGTCCTCTGGAAACACCATATATTTT. The rearrangement links TRBV7-7 to TRBJ1-3; perhaps TRBD1 as D (6 bases). Germline lookup yields CDR1 SSHAT and CDR2 FNYEAQ (reference sequence). This CDR3 is built from 15 residues.

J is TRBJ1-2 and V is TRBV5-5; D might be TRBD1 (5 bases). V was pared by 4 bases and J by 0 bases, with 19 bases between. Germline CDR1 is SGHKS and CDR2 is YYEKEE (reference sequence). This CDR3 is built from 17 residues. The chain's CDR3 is CASSPEARAYSNYGYTF. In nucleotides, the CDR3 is TGTGCCAGCAGCCCGGAAGCCAGGGCTTATTCTAACTATGGCTACACCTTC.

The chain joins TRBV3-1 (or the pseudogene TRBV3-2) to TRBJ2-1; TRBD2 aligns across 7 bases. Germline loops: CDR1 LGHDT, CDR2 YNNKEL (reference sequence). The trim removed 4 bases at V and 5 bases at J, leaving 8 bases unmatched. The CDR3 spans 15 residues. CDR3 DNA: TGTGCCAGCAGCCGAGGGGCTAGCGGAAACAATGAGCAGTTCTTC. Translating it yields CASSRGASGNNEQFF.

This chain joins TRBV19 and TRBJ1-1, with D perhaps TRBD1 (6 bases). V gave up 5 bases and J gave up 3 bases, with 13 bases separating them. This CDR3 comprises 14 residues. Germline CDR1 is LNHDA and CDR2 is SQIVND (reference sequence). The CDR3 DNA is TGTGCCAGTAGTCTCGACAAGGGGGACACTGAAGCTTTCTTT. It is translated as CASSLDKGDTEAFF.

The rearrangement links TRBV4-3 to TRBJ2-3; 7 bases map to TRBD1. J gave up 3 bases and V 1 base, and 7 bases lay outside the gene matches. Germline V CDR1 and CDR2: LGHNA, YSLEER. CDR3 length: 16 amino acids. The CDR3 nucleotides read TGCGCCAGCAGCCAAGGTTCGAGACAGGGAACAGATACGCAGTATTTT. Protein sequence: CASSQGSRQGTDTQYF.

In DNA, the CDR3 is TGTGCCACCAGCCCTCGGGACAGGGACAATGAGCAGTTCTTC. Translated: CATSPRDRDNEQFF. This sequence joins TRBV15 and TRBJ2-1, with 9 bases that match TRBD1. This CDR3 is 14 amino acids long. After removal of 5 bases from V and 5 bases from J, the junction contained 4 bases not matched to a gene. Germline V gives CDR1 LNHNV, CDR2 YYDKDF (reference sequence).

CDR3 bases: TGTGCCCGGTCCTCCGGGGGGCTTTTCACTGAAGCTTTCTTT. Translating it yields CARSSGGLFTEAFF. The chain is built from TRBV30 and TRBJ1-1, with a possible D match to TRBD1 (6 bases). Trimming took off 8 bases at V and 4 bases at J, with 20 bases between the two ends. This CDR3 contains 14 residues. Looked up from germline, CDR1 is GTSNPN and CDR2 is SVGIG (reference sequence).

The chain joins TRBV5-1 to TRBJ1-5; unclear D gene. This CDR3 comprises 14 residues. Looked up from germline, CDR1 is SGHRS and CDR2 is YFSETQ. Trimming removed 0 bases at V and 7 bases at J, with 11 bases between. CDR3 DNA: TGCGCCAGCAGCTTGGAACCAGCTGAACAGCCCCAGCATTTT. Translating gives CASSLEPAEQPQHF. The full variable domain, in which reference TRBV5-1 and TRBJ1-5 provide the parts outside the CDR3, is KAGVTQTPRYLIKTRGQQVTLSCSPISGHRSVSWYQQTPGQGLQFLFEYFSETQRNKGNFPGRFSGRQFSNSRSEMNVSTLELGDSALYLCASSLEPAEQPQHFGDGTRLSIL.

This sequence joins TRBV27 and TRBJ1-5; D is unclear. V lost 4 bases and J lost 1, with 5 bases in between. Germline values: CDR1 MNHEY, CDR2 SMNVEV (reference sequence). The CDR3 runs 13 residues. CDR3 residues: CASSWQSNQPQHF. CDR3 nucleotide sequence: TGTGCCAGCAGTTGGCAGAGCAATCAGCCCCAGCATTTT.

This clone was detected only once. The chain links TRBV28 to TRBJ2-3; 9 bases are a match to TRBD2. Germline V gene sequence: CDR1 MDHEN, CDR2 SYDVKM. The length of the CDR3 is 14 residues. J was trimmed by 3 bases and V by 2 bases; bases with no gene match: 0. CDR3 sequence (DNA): TGTGCCAGCAGTTTAGCGGGAGGGACAGATACGCAGTATTTT. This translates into CASSLAGGTDTQYF. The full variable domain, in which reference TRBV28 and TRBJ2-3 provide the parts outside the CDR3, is DVKVTQSSRYLVKRTGEKVFLECVQDMDHENMFWYRQDPGLGLRLIYFSYDVKMKEKGDIPEGYSVSREKKERFSLILESASTNQTSMYLCASSLAGGTDTQYFGPGTRLTVL.

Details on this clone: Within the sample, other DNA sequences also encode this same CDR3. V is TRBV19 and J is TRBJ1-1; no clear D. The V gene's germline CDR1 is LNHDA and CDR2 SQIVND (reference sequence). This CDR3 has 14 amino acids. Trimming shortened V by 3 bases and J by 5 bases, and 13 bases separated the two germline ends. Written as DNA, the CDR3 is TGTGCCAGTAGTATTTTGGGCATAGGGACTGAAGCTTTCTTT. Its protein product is CASSILGIGTEAFF.

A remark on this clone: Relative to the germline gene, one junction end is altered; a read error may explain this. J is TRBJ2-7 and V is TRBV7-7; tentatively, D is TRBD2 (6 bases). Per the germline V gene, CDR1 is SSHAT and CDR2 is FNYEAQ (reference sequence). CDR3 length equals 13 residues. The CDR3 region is CASSLVSGDEQYF. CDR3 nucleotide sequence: TGTGCTAGCAGCTTAGTTTCGGGGGACGAGCAGTACTTC.